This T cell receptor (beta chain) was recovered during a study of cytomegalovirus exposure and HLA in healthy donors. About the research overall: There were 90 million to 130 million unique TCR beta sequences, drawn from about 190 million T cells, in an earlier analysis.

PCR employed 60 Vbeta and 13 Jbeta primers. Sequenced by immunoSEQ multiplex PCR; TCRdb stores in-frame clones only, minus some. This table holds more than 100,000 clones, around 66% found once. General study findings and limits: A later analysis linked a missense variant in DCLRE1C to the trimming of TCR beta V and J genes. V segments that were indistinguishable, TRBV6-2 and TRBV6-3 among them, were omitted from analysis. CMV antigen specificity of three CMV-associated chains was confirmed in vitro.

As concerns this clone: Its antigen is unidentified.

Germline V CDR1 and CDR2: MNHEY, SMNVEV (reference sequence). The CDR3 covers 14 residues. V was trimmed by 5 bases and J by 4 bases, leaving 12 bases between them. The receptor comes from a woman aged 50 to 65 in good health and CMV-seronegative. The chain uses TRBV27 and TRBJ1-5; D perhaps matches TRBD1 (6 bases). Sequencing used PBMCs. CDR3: CASSPGQQNQPQHF. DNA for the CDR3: TGTGCCAGCAGTCCGGGACAACAAAATCAGCCCCAGCATTTT.